This is a list of T cell receptor beta chains from one sample in a study of control samples from healthy donors and cancer patients. This table comes from immunoSEQ multiplex PCR, and its TCRdb copy is limited to in-frame clones, with some not included. The top ten hold 10% to 15% of the sample, which has some 250,000 clones, almost 85% seen once. The sequenced material came from PBMCs. These receptors came from a woman aged 60-75 years with lung cancer. The CDR3 runs from the conserved cysteine through the conserved F or W. Fields, in order: D gene, J gene, clone size, V gene, CDR3 DNA, CDR3 protein. The D gene is left open where the match is weak. Where a row states a size, it is once, few, many or the class of an expanded clone; other rows omit it.

>TRBD2|TRBJ2-5|.|TRBV19
TGTGCCAGTAGTTCAATCTGGACTAGCGGGGGGAAAAATGAGAGGAAGACCCAGTACTTC
CASSSIWTSGGKNERKTQYF
>TRBD1|TRBJ1-2|many|TRBV14
TGTGCCAGCAGCCAAGAACGCGGCAGGGGGCCCAAGAGTGGCTACACCTTC
CASSQERGRGPKSGYTF
>.|TRBJ2-7|.|TRBV6-5
TGTGCCAGCAGCTGGGACATCTTCTACGAGCAGTACTTC
CASSWDIFYEQYF
>.|TRBJ1-1|many|TRBV6-5
TGTGCCAGCAGTCTATTGGGTTTGAACACTGAAGCTTTCTTT
CASSLLGLNTEAFF
>.|TRBJ1-5|.|TRBV7-2
TGTGCCAGCAGCCTTTCCAGGGGTAATCAGCCCCAGCATTTT
CASSLSRGNQPQHF
>.|TRBJ1-5|.|TRBV7-8
TGTGCCAGCAGCTTCTTACAGGGAAACGGCAATCAGCCCCAGCATTTT
CASSFLQGNGNQPQHF
>TRBD1|TRBJ1-2|.|TRBV7-9
TGTGCCAGCAGCAGGGGAGGGAGACAGGGGGCAAACTATGGCTACACCTTC
CASSRGGRQGANYGYTF
>.|TRBJ2-2|.|TRBV9
TGTGCCAGCAGCGTGGGACACTCTAACACCGGGGAGCTGTTTTTT
CASSVGHSNTGELFF
>TRBD1|TRBJ1-4|.|TRBV7-9
TGTGCCAGCAGCTTAGGCCTGGGGACAGACGAAAAACTGTTTTTT
CASSLGLGTDEKLFF
>.|TRBJ1-2|.|TRBV28
TGTGCCAGCAGTCGAACAGGGACCGACTATGGCTACACCTTC
CASSRTGTDYGYTF
>.|TRBJ1-2|.|TRBV3-1/TRBV3-2
TGTGCCAGCAGCCCTCTGGCCGCTATTGACTATGGCTACACCTTC
CASSPLAAIDYGYTF
>.|TRBJ1-5|.|TRBV19
TGTGCCAGTAGTCTTCAGAATAGCAATCAGCCCCAGCATTTT
CASSLQNSNQPQHF
>.|TRBJ2-2|.|TRBV28
TGTGCCAGCAGTCGAGGCCGGGGCCCAAAAAACACCGGGGAGCTGTTTTTT
CASSRGRGPKNTGELFF
>TRBD2|TRBJ2-7|.|TRBV10-3
TGTGCCATCAGAGGGACTAGCGGGAGCCAAACCTACGAGCAGTACTTC
CAIRGTSGSQTYEQYF
>TRBD2|TRBJ2-3|.|TRBV13
TGTGCCAGCAGCCCAAAGGGACTAGCGGGCACAGATACGCAGTATTTT
CASSPKGLAGTDTQYF
>.|TRBJ1-6|.|TRBV20-1
TGCAGTGCTCAGTCCTTCTCAGACCTCCACTTT
CSAQSFSDLHF
>TRBD1|TRBJ1-1|.|TRBV5-6
TGTGCCAGCAGCCCGGGGACAGGGCTGGGGACTGAAGCTTTCTTT
CASSPGTGLGTEAFF
>.|TRBJ2-2|.|TRBV4-2
TGTGCCAGCAGCCAAGATAGGGGGGCGCGGAACGGGGAGCTGTTTTTT
CASSQDRGARNGELFF
>.|TRBJ1-2|once|TRBV14
TGTGCCAGCAGCCAAGAAAGGTTCTGGGAGGGCTACACCTTC
CASSQERFWEGYTF
>.|TRBJ2-7|.|TRBV30
TGTGCCTGGGAGCGCCTCGGCGGGACATACAACTACGAGCAGTACTTC
CAWERLGGTYNYEQYF
>.|TRBJ2-1|.|TRBV7-8
TGTGCCAGCAGCTTAGAGTGGGGTCTGTTCTTC
CASSLEWGLFF
>TRBD1|TRBJ1-2|few|TRBV16
TGTGCCAGCACCACCTACTTGACAGGGCCTTATGGCTACACCTTC
CASTTYLTGPYGYTF
>.|TRBJ2-2|.|TRBV5-6
TGTGCCAGCAGCTTGGGGGTAGGGGGCGGGGAGCTGTTTTTT
CASSLGVGGGELFF
>TRBD1|TRBJ2-1|.|TRBV5-1
TGCGCCAGCAGCTTTACAGGGGACAATGAGCAGTTCTTC
CASSFTGDNEQFF
>.|TRBJ2-3|.|TRBV13
TGTGCCAGCAGCTCTGCAGAGGGGACAGATACGCAGTATTTT
CASSSAEGTDTQYF
>.|TRBJ1-2|.|TRBV30
TGTGCCTGGAGCCCACGAGGATCGGGTGGCTACACCTTC
CAWSPRGSGGYTF
>TRBD2|TRBJ2-1|.|TRBV19
TGTGCCAGTAGTATAGTGGGGGGGGTCGCCTACAATGAGCAGTTCTTC
CASSIVGGVAYNEQFF
>.|TRBJ2-7|.|TRBV21-1
TGTGCCAGCAGCAAAGGAGGCGGGTCCCGCTACGAGCAGTACTTC
CASSKGGGSRYEQYF